This T cell receptor (beta chain) appears in the sequencing data of a study of a mutant IDH1 vaccine in newly diagnosed glioma. Background on the study: At weeks 1, 3, 5, 7, 11, 15, 19 and 23, patients received a vaccination, eight in all. Most had both radiotherapy and temozolomide beforehand; others had only one. Males made up about 60% and females approximately 40% of treated patients, whose mean age was approximately 44 years.

From germline, CDR1 is SGHNT and CDR2 YYREEE (reference sequence). The CDR3 extends over 15 amino acids. The germline V and J ends were trimmed by 6 bases and 6 bases, with 18 bases remaining between them. Generated by immunoSEQ multiplex PCR, the TCRdb table keeps only in-frame clones and is missing some. Of approximately 30,000 clones listed, about four fifths are singletons. Time point: week 23, last vaccination. A 20-mer mutant IDH1 peptide at 300 ug was injected subcutaneously with topical imiquimod. The donor cohort comprised cases of new WHO grade 3 or 4 IDH1-mutant, ATRX-lost astrocytoma. Worth noting for this clone: Its antigen is not known.

V usage is TRBV5-4 and J usage is TRBJ2-2, with D perhaps TRBD2 (6 bases). The origin of this receptor is a woman aged 25 to 45 with glioma. The sample was PBMCs, taken from a glioma patient whose treatment included an IDH1 peptide vaccine. The CDR3 nucleotides read TGTGCCAGCATACCTGCGCCTAGCGACCCCGGGGAGCTGTTTTTT. Amino acids: CASIPAPSDPGELFF.